This TCR beta chain was sequenced during a study of cytomegalovirus exposure and HLA in healthy donors. Overall study results and limits: HLA allele associations emerged for 15,000 to 20,000 TCR beta sequences in a later analysis, at 0.05 false discovery rate.

Remarks on this clone: The antigen is unknown.

Germline lookup yields CDR1 SNHLY and CDR2 FYNNEI. The CDR3 runs 13 residues. The V gene lost 7 bases and the J gene lost 7 bases, with 14 bases spanning the gap. Use of 60 Vbeta and 13 Jbeta primers characterized the PCR. The method was immunoSEQ multiplex PCR; TCRdb's version includes in-frame clones alone and lacks a portion of them. The repertoire holds approximately 150,000 clones, with roughly 72% as singletons. The chain carries TRBV2 and TRBJ1-5; D perhaps matches TRBD1 (5 bases). The sample consisted of PBMCs. The TCR sequence derives from a man aged 35-49 years in good health and CMV-seronegative. This CDR3 reads CASKVTREQPQHF. The DNA for the CDR3 is TGTGCCAGCAAAGTGACCAGGGAACAGCCCCAGCATTTT.